This T cell receptor (beta chain) was recovered during a study of T cell repertoires in cytomegalovirus infection (dated by TCRdb to the late 2010s). Regarding the study in general: Recently identified HLA-C-restricted CMV epitopes, whose presentation resists viral immunomodulation, were targeted by peptide stimulations together with well-studied HLA-B-restricted epitopes. Donor HLA type was relevant to the analysis, because carriage of CMV infection together with the matching HLA type was indicated by public TCR beta signatures. Points the paper makes about the study in general: The ex vivo response was dominated by HLA-C-restricted CMV-specific TCR beta clonotypes, which also provided the single most frequent clonotype in two of eight donors. Cumulative frequency of public TCR beta family members discriminated carriers of CMV infection plus the relevant HLA type in this cohort and an independent approximately 370-donor cohort.

The germline V gene supplies CDR1 SGHTA and CDR2 FQGNSA. Trimming takes 1 base off V and 4 bases off J; junction bases not matched to a gene: 5. Reading from cysteine to phenylalanine, the CDR3 counts 15 amino acids. Only the CDR3 portion is preserved as DNA: 45 bases, with reading frame beginning at the first base. TCRdb names Illumina HiSeq 1500 as the instrument used. TCRdb reprocessing: public reads trimmed at Q25 with fastp, clones called with MiXCR, in-frame beta chains kept. Each entry merges the rows of one CDR3 protein and shows their most common DNA and genes. Here the sample has about 310,000 distinct CDR3 sequences; more than 20% occur a single time. Roughly 14% of the sample is in the top ten clones. This clonotype was seen repeatedly, ten times or more. The clone's antigen remains unknown. Per-base qualities were not stored, and no clone one base away is much larger. In light of the paper, this sample's treatment or condition label describes: in vitro stimulation with specific CMV peptide epitopes to enrich CMV-specific T cells.

The sequencing used cultured PBMCs, collected from culture after CMV antigen stimulation. The clonotype was recovered from a human donor in good health (CMV status not recorded). Some clones in this sample may be carry-over from other donors' samples. This sequence uses TRBV7-2 and TRBJ2-3, and 7 bases in between align with TRBD1. The DNA sequence reads TGTGCCAGCAGCTTAGGGAGAGGGGGCGCAGATACGCAGTATTTT. This is translated as CASSLGRGGADTQYF.